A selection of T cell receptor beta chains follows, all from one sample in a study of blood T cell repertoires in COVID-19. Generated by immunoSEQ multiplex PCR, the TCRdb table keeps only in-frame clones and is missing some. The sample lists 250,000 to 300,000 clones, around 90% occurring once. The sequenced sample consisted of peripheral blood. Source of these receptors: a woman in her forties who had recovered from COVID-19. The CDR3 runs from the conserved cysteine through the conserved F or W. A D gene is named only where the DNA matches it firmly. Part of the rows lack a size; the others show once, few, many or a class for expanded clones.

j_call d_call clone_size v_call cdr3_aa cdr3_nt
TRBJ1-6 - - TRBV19 CASSRKPGQMMSSYNSPLHF TGTGCCAGTAGTCGCAAACCCGGACAGATGATGAGCTCCTATAATTCACCCCTCCACTTT
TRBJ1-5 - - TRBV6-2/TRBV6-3 CASSPWGRGNGQPQHF TGTGCCAGCAGTCCCTGGGGCAGGGGAAACGGCCAGCCCCAGCATTTT
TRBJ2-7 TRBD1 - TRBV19 CASTPRRDRGPHEQYF TGTGCCAGTACCCCCAGGAGGGACAGGGGGCCCCACGAGCAGTACTTC
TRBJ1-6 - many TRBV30 CAWSGGGWVYNSPLHF TGTGCCTGGAGTGGGGGCGGCTGGGTCTATAATTCACCCCTCCACTTT
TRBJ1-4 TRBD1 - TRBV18 CASSPGTEATNEKLFF TGTGCCAGCTCACCGGGGACAGAGGCAACTAATGAAAAACTGTTTTTT
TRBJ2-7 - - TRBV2 CASTWTATYEQYF TGTGCCAGCACTTGGACAGCCACCTACGAGCAGTACTTC
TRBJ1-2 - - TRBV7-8 CATRAGNYGYTF TGTGCCACTAGGGCAGGGAACTATGGCTACACCTTC
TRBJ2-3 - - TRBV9 CASSATSTDTQYF TGTGCCAGCAGCGCGACATCTACAGATACGCAGTATTTT
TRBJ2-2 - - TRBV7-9 CASSLGLVNTGELFF TGTGCCAGCAGCTTAGGGCTAGTTAACACCGGGGAGCTGTTTTTT
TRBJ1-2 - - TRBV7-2 CASSLTLVPKTGGYTF TGTGCCAGCAGCTTAACTCTCGTGCCCAAGACGGGTGGCTACACCTTC
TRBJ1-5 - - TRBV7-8 CASSSGGNQPQHF TGTGCCAGCAGCTCCGGGGGCAATCAGCCCCAGCATTTT
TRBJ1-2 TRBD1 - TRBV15 CATSRGQGLYGYTF TGTGCCACCAGCAGAGGACAGGGACTTTATGGCTACACCTTC
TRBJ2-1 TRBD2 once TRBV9 CASSVDGSGSNEQFF TGTGCCAGCAGCGTTGATGGTAGCGGGAGTAATGAGCAGTTCTTC
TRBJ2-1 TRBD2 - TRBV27 CASSLFRSGASYNEQFF TGTGCCAGCAGTTTATTCAGGAGCGGGGCCTCCTACAATGAGCAGTTCTTC
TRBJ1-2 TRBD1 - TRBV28 CASSPGTVTNYGYTF TGTGCCAGCAGCCCCGGGACAGTTACTAACTATGGCTACACCTTC
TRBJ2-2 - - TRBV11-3 CASSPARERANTGELFF TGTGCCAGCAGCCCCGCCAGGGAGCGGGCGAACACCGGGGAGCTGTTTTTT
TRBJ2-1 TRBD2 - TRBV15 CATSRDGGLSSYNEQFF TGTGCCACCAGCAGAGACGGGGGACTAAGCTCCTACAATGAGCAGTTCTTC
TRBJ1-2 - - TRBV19 CASSPQRGIYGYTF TGTGCCAGTAGTCCCCAAAGGGGCATCTATGGCTACACCTTC
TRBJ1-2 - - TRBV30 CAWSAGRIGSNYGYTF TGTGCCTGGAGTGCAGGTAGGATCGGATCAAACTATGGCTACACCTTC
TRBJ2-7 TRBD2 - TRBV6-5 CASTKTGGYEQYF TGTGCCAGCACCAAGACCGGGGGGTACGAGCAGTACTTC
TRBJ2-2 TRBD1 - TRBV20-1 CSARTGEELFF TGCAGTGCAAGGACAGGGGAGGAGCTGTTTTTT
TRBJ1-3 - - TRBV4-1 CASSQDGAVNTIYF TGCGCCAGCAGCCAAGATGGGGCAGTAAACACCATATATTTT
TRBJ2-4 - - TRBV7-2 CASSTRQGLGIQYF TGTGCCAGCAGCACGCGGCAGGGGCTCGGCATTCAGTACTTC
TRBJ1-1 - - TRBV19 CASSISGDTEAFF TGTGCCAGTAGTATCTCCGGTGACACTGAAGCTTTCTTT
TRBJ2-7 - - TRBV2 CASSGQIYEQYF TGTGCCAGCAGTGGACAGATCTACGAGCAGTACTTC
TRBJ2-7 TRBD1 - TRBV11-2 CASSLGEYRGPYEQYF TGTGCCAGCAGCTTAGGTGAATACAGGGGGCCCTACGAGCAGTACTTC
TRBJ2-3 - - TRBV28 CATGLEQATDTQYF TGTGCCACCGGGTTGGAGCAAGCTACAGATACGCAGTATTTT
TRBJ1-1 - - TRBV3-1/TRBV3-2 CASSQDRGNTEAFF TGTGCCAGCAGCCAAGACCGGGGGAACACTGAAGCTTTCTTT
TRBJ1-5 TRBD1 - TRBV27 CASRGTGGPYSNQPQHF TGTGCCAGCAGAGGGACAGGGGGCCCCTATAGCAATCAGCCCCAGCATTTT
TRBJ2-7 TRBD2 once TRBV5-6 CASSLAASGSSYEQYF TGTGCCAGCAGCTTGGCCGCTAGCGGGAGCTCCTACGAGCAGTACTTC
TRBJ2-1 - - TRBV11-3 CASSGTGPGFLFSEQFF TGTGCCAGCAGCGGAACAGGGCCAGGGTTTCTCTTTTCTGAGCAGTTCTTC
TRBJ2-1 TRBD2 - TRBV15 CATSRDRAGSPSYNEQFF TGTGCCACCAGCAGAGATCGAGCGGGATCGCCCTCCTACAATGAGCAGTTCTTC
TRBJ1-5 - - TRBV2 CATSRGLDQPQHF TGTGCCACCTCTAGGGGTCTCGATCAGCCCCAGCATTTT
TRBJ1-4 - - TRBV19 CASSVQEKLFF TGTGCCAGTAGTGTACAGGAAAAACTGTTTTTT
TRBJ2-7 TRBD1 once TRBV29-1 CSVEDLGQGVYEQYF TGCAGCGTTGAAGATCTGGGACAGGGGGTTTACGAGCAGTACTTC
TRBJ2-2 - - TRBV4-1 CASSQPAENTGELFF TGCGCCAGCAGCCAGCCCGCGGAGAACACCGGGGAGCTGTTTTTT
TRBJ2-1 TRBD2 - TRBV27 CASSLAGGPGNEQFF TGTGCCAGCAGCCTAGCGGGAGGGCCCGGGAATGAGCAGTTCTTC
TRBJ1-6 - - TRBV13 CASSLAQGGNSPLHF TGTGCCAGCAGCTTAGCGCAGGGAGGCAATTCACCCCTCCACTTT
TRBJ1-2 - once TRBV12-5 CASAITGQGGYTF TGTGCTAGTGCCATAACCGGGCAGGGCGGCTACACCTTC
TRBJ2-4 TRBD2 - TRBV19 CASSIGGAGGRGDIQYF TGTGCCAGTAGTATAGGTGGAGCGGGAGGGCGGGGGGACATTCAGTACTTC
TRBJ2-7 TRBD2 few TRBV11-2 CASRRGLAERSSYEQYF TGTGCCAGCCGGCGGGGACTAGCGGAGCGTAGCTCCTACGAGCAGTACTTC
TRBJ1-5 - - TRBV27 CASRGRQSNQPQHF TGTGCCAGCAGAGGTAGACAGAGCAATCAGCCCCAGCATTTT
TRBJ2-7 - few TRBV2 CASRRITGISSYEQYF TGTGCCAGCAGAAGAATCACAGGGATCTCATCCTACGAGCAGTACTTC
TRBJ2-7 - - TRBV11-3 CASSLGGGEQYF TGTGCCAGCAGCTTAGGGGGCGGCGAGCAGTACTTC
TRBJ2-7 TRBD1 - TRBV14 CASSQGDRGLYEQYF TGTGCCAGCAGCCAGGGGGACAGGGGGCTCTACGAGCAGTACTTC
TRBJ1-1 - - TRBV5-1 CASSLVLSGAEAFF TGCGCCAGCAGCTTGGTTCTCTCCGGGGCTGAAGCTTTCTTT
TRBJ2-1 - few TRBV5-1 CASSLWAGEQFF TGCGCCAGCAGCTTGTGGGCGGGTGAGCAGTTCTTC
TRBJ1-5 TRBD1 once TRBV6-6 CASREQGASNQPQHF TGTGCCAGCAGAGAACAGGGGGCTAGCAATCAGCCCCAGCATTTT
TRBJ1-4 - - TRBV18 CASSPYQATNEKLFF TGTGCCAGCTCACCTTACCAGGCAACTAATGAAAAACTGTTTTTT
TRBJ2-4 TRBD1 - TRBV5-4 CASSLGGQDPEVQYF TGTGCCAGCAGCTTGGGGGGACAGGACCCCGAAGTTCAGTACTTC